The 9 T cell receptor beta chains presented below share a single source sample, sequenced in a study of cytotoxic CD8 clonotypes in ibrutinib-treated CLL. The data were produced by immunoSEQ multiplex PCR, yet TCRdb's version contains in-frame clones alone and is incomplete. Here the sample spans 200,000 to 250,000 clones, about four fifths being singletons. The input for sequencing was PBMCs, taken after 12 months of ibrutinib treatment. These receptor sequences come from a human donor with chronic lymphocytic leukemia.

The J gene is TRBJ1-2, the V gene TRBV6-5, with 7 bases identical to TRBD1. This CDR3 has 13 amino acids. Germline CDR1 reads MNHEY; CDR2 reads SVGAGI. The V segment lost 6 bases and the J segment 4 bases; nucleotides outside the gene matches: 5. The CDR3 here is CASRMTGIYGYTF. As DNA, the CDR3 is TGTGCCAGCAGAATGACAGGGATCTATGGCTACACCTTC.

This chain joins TRBV5-1 and TRBJ2-7; 10 nucleotides agree with TRBD1. Losses at the gene ends were 4 bases for V and 7 bases for J; bases not matched to a gene: 8. Germline values: CDR1 SGHRS, CDR2 YFSETQ. The CDR3 loop spans 14 amino acids. The CDR3 bases are TGCGCCAGCAGCCAACGACAGGGGGCGGATGAGCAGTACTTC. This translates into CASSQRQGADEQYF. The full variable domain, its missing parts supplied by reference TRBV5-1 and TRBJ2-7, is KAGVTQTPRYLIKTRGQQVTLSCSPISGHRSVSWYQQTPGQGLQFLFEYFSETQRNKGNFPGRFSGRQFSNSRSEMNVSTLELGDSALYLCASSQRQGADEQYFGPGTRLTVT.

This chain connects TRBV28 to TRBJ2-7; 9 nucleotides agree with TRBD2. This CDR3 region has 15 residues. V was clipped by 6 bases and J by 2 bases; unmatched bases: 8. Germline V lookup: CDR1 MDHEN, CDR2 SYDVKM. The CDR3 spells CASRERAGGTYEQYF. The CDR3, as DNA: TGTGCCAGCAGAGAACGGGCGGGAGGGACCTACGAGCAGTACTTC.

The rearrangement uses TRBV2 and TRBJ1-1; D is perhaps TRBD1 (6 bases). V lost 6 bases to trimming and J lost 0 bases, with 11 bases between them. Germline loops: CDR1 SNHLY, CDR2 FYNNEI. The CDR3 contains 14 residues. The CDR3 sequence: CASSVDRMNTEAFF. The CDR3 bases are TGTGCCAGCAGCGTGGACAGAATGAACACTGAAGCTTTCTTT.

The chain links TRBV6-6 to TRBJ2-7, with D possibly being TRBD2 (6 bases). Trimming shortened V by 1 base and J by 5 bases, and 9 bases separated the two germline ends. The CDR3 is 13 amino acids. Germline CDR1 MNHNY, CDR2 SVGAGI (reference sequence). The CDR3 here is CASSYLGRNEQYF. Here the CDR3 DNA reads TGTGCCAGCAGTTACTTGGGGAGGAACGAGCAGTACTTC.

The rearrangement uses TRBV2 and TRBJ2-3; D remains ambiguous. V shed 4 bases and J shed 6 bases, with 2 bases lying between them. Germline loops: CDR1 SNHLY, CDR2 FYNNEI. The CDR3 length is 10 residues. The CDR3 DNA sequence: TGTGCCAGCAGTGTTGATACGCAGTATTTT. It codes for CASSVDTQYF.

A few counts support this clone. The chain combines TRBV2 with TRBJ2-6; a possible D gene is TRBD1 (5 bases). Between the trimmed V and J ends, which lost 2 bases and 0 bases, there was a span of 8 bases. CDR3 length: 16 residues. The germline gives CDR1 SNHLY, CDR2 FYNNEI. The CDR3 DNA is TGTGCCAGCAGTGAACAGGGCGGCTCTGGGGCCAACGTCCTGACTTTC. Translation gives CASSEQGGSGANVLTF.

The CDR3 DNA is TGTGCCAGCAGCTCCGAGGGAGGGAATGAGCAGTTCTTC. Its translation: CASSSEGGNEQFF. The J gene is TRBJ2-1, the V gene TRBV5-4, with 7 bases that match TRBD2. Trimming cost V 3 bases and J 7 bases; bases outside gene matches: 4. Germline CDR1 SGHNT, CDR2 YYREEE (reference sequence). This CDR3 comprises 13 residues.

The rearrangement uses TRBV27 and TRBJ2-3; 10 bases line up with TRBD2. The CDR3 loop spans 17 amino acids. V shed 4 bases and J 0 bases; nucleotides not matched to a gene: 7. Looked up from germline, CDR1 is MNHEY and CDR2 is SMNVEV (reference sequence). CDR3 protein: CASSSPGLAASTDTQYF. The CDR3 DNA sequence: TGTGCCAGCAGTTCCCCCGGACTAGCGGCTAGCACAGATACGCAGTATTTT.